This T cell receptor beta chain was recorded in a study of shared clonotypes between healthy human individuals. Study-level points and caveats: A reduction in generation probabilities was seen for non-shared clonotypes relative to those shared by all four donors.

The CDR3 runs 14 residues. Per germline, CDR1 SGHTA and CDR2 FQGNSA. V was pared by 5 bases and J by 1 base, with 9 bases between. Profiled with immunoSEQ multiplex PCR; TCRdb holds only in-frame clones, not every one. The sample gives hundreds of thousands of clones, roughly 70% of which show up once; over 1.5% is in the top ten. About this clone: What it binds is not known.

The split of CD4+ cells yielded CD45RA+ naive and CD45RA-negative memory subsets. This chain links TRBV7-2 with TRBJ1-5; no reliable D call. Sequenced input: memory CD4+ T cells sorted from blood. Sample subset: CD45RA-negative fraction. The sequence was obtained from a woman in her twenties or thirties in good health. In DNA form, the CDR3 reads TGTGCCAGCAGCGCACCCGGGAGCAATCAGCCCCAGCATTTT. Protein product: CASSAPGSNQPQHF.